The clone carrying this TCR beta chain is a singleton in its sample. This CDR3 region has 14 residues. Germline lookup yields CDR1 MNHEY and CDR2 SVGAGI. Trimming took 5 bases from V and 3 from J; bases not matched to a gene: 5. Authors' processing steps: Cell counts per sample came from amplifying reference gene primers. Profiled with immunoSEQ multiplex PCR; TCRdb holds only in-frame clones, not every one. V and J calls and clone size follow that table, whereas D and trimming were derived from the DNA. The sample has roughly 150,000 clones, 70% to 90% seen once. This specimen belongs to a study of blood T cell repertoires in COVID-19. Study background: Sites across the United States, Italy and Spain contributed samples from acute and convalescent COVID-19. Nucleic acid was either cDNA or gDNA, and it came from T cells, B-cell-depleted T cells, or PBMCs.

V and J are TRBV6-5 and TRBJ1-2; 8 nucleotides agree with TRBD1. The source is a human donor in a cohort sampled during active COVID-19. The material sequenced was peripheral blood. The CDR3 spells CASSKGQAHYGYTF. The CDR3 DNA reads TGTGCCAGCAGTAAGGGACAGGCCCACTATGGCTACACCTTC.